This TCR beta chain was sequenced for a study of CXCR3-negative and CXCR3-positive naive CD8 T cells. Study outcomes and limitations: Similar TRBV-TRBJ gene usage was seen in naive CXCR3-negative and CXCR3-positive cells, but not in memory cells. TRB CDR3 properties served as the basis for inferring TCR strength, and surface CD5 was comparable between naive subsets. Both naive subsets had comparably high diversity; memory CD8+ cells much lower. Naive cells with CXCR3 showed TRB CDR3s that were more hydrophobic than those in CXCR3-negative naive cells.

Comments on this clonotype: Its antigen is undetermined.

The CDR3 has 17 amino acids. CDR1 and CDR2 (germline): LGHNA, YSLEER. Naive CD8+ T cells displayed a CD45RO-CCR7+CD27+CD95- phenotype. With UMI labels, 5' RACE was used to prepare the TRB cDNA libraries. TCRdb reprocessed the 5' RACE reads and keeps a single row for each CDR3 protein, giving no DNA. The sample has over 95,000 distinct CDR3 sequences. Sequencing was done on a sample of naive CXCR3+ CD8+ T cells from blood. The subset denotes: CD45RO-CCR7+CD27+CD95- naive CD8+ T cells expressing CXCR3 (TNR3+). The J gene is TRBJ2-4, the V gene TRBV4-3; TCRdb proposes TRBD2, but this gene call is untestable without DNA. This clonotype originated in a human donor in good health. Some clones in this sample may be carry-over from other donors' samples. This CDR3 reads CASSGHLAGGPLNIQYF.